These T cell receptor beta chains were read from a single sample in a study of early T cells in non-severe SARS-CoV-2 infection. TCRdb reprocessed the 5' RACE reads with MiXCR, giving one entry per CDR3 protein. The sample lists tens of thousands of distinct CDR3 sequences, 5% to 6.5% occurring once. Material for sequencing was whole blood. The receptors were gathered from an adult who was a healthcare worker with PCR-confirmed SARS-CoV-2 infection or an uninfected control (not recorded which). CDR3s include the opening cysteine and the closing phenylalanine or tryptophan. D genes are given only for firm matches. Size is omitted from some rows. Given values are once, few, many or a class for expanded clones.

V	D	J	size	CDR3	DNA
TRBV27	TRBD2	TRBJ2-3	few	CASSSPGLAATDTQYF	TGTGCCAGCAGTTCACCGGGACTAGCGGCCACAGATACGCAGTATTTT
TRBV7-2	TRBD2	TRBJ2-7	many	CASSLEVAGGRDEQYF	TGTGCCAGCAGCTTAGAGGTAGCGGGAGGGCGGGACGAGCAGTACTTC
TRBV7-2	TRBD1	TRBJ2-7	medium-sized	CASRDSSYEQYF	TGTGCCAGTAGGGACAGTTCCTACGAGCAGTACTTC
TRBV29-1	TRBD1	TRBJ2-3	NA	CSVGGQGLLTDTQYF	TGCAGCGTTGGGGGACAGGGCCTCCTCACAGATACGCAGTATTTT
TRBV3-1	NA	TRBJ1-1	few	CASRGIGTEAFF	TGTGCCAGCAGGGGAATTGGCACTGAAGCTTTCTTT
TRBV6-6	TRBD1	TRBJ2-3	many	CASSYGTGHTDTQYF	TGTGCCAGCAGTTACGGGACAGGGCACACAGATACGCAGTATTTT
TRBV20-1	NA	TRBJ2-5	many	CSARTDSYETQYF	TGCAGTGCTAGAACCGACAGTTACGAGACCCAGTACTTC
TRBV28	NA	TRBJ2-3	few	CASSLSQATDTQYF	TGTGCCAGCAGTTTGAGTCAGGCCACAGATACGCAGTATTTT
TRBV20-1	NA	TRBJ2-1	few	CSADKQGYEQFF	TGCAGTGCCGACAAACAGGGCTATGAGCAGTTCTTC
TRBV4-3	TRBD1	TRBJ2-2	NA	CASSQGRTGGYTGELFF	TGCGCCAGCAGCCAAGGTCGGACAGGGGGCTACACCGGGGAGCTGTTTTTT
TRBV12-3/TRBV12-4	TRBD2	TRBJ2-3	few	CASRGLAGEGTDTQYF	TGTGCCAGCAGGGGACTAGCGGGAGAGGGGACAGATACGCAGTATTTT
TRBV6-2/TRBV6-3	TRBD2	TRBJ2-5	NA	CASSTGLSTRETQYF	TGTGCCAGCAGTACGGGACTAAGCACGAGAGAGACCCAGTACTTC
TRBV28	TRBD2	TRBJ2-1	few	CASSLGGSNNEQFF	TGTGCCAGCAGTTTGGGGGGGAGCAACAATGAGCAGTTCTTC
TRBV20-1	TRBD1	TRBJ1-3	many	CSARDTGTGLYTIYF	TGCAGTGCTAGAGATACCGGGACAGGGCTGTACACCATATATTTT